This entry lists 23 T cell receptor beta chains sequenced from one sample in a study of shared clonotypes between healthy human individuals. The table came from immunoSEQ multiplex PCR; TCRdb's copy has only in-frame clones and leaves some out. In the table there are some 350,000 clones, around 74% of which are singletons. Input material: memory CD4+ T cells sorted from blood. Subset specified: CD45RA-negative fraction. The receptors were gathered from a man aged 25 to 45 in good health.

V gene TRBV6-6 combines with J gene TRBJ2-6, with TRBD2 as a possible D gene (5 bases). The CDR3 is 15 amino acids. Germline CDR1 and CDR2: MNHNY and SVGAGI (reference sequence). V was clipped by 6 bases and J by 3 bases, with 12 bases between them. CDR3: CASSRPRVGANVLTF. The CDR3 coding sequence is TGTGCCAGCAGCCGGCCGAGGGTTGGGGCCAACGTCCTGACTTTC.

Notes on this clone: Other DNA sequences in this sample translate to the same CDR3. This chain links TRBV28 with TRBJ2-1; no clear D gene. The CDR3 spans 13 residues. CDR1 is MDHEN, CDR2 SYDVKM, per germline. V lost 8 bases and J lost 4, with 12 bases in between. CDR3 coding DNA: TGTGCCAGCTCTTTAGACACTTACAATGAGCAGTTCTTC. Translated: CASSLDTYNEQFF. The full variable domain, completed using reference TRBV28 and TRBJ2-1, is DVKVTQSSRYLVKRTGEKVFLECVQDMDHENMFWYRQDPGLGLRLIYFSYDVKMKEKGDIPEGYSVSREKKERFSLILESASTNQTSMYLCASSLDTYNEQFFGPGTRLTVL.

This clone was found a few times. The chain recombines TRBV6-1 with TRBJ1-1, with D unclear. Per the germline V gene, CDR1 is MNHNS and CDR2 is SASEGT. The CDR3 has 13 residues. Trimming left V 6 bases short and J 6 bases short, with 14 bases between. The CDR3 reads CASRKDVVPEAFF. The CDR3 region has the DNA TGTGCCAGCAGGAAGGATGTGGTCCCTGAAGCTTTCTTT.

The V and J genes are TRBV6-5 and TRBJ2-7; D ambiguous. This CDR3 comprises 13 residues. V shed 8 bases and J shed 3 bases, with 14 bases lying between them. Germline CDR1 is MNHEY and CDR2 is SVGAGI. The CDR3 sequence is CASGVEPNYEQYF. In DNA, the CDR3 is TGTGCCAGCGGAGTGGAGCCCAACTACGAGCAGTACTTC.

V gene TRBV18 combines with J gene TRBJ1-3; no firm D call. The V gene lost 3 bases and the J gene lost 0 bases, with 9 bases spanning the gap. The CDR3 has 15 amino acids. The V gene's germline CDR1 is KGHSH and CDR2 LQKENI. CDR3 sequence: CASSPARDSGNTIYF. The CDR3 DNA is TGTGCCAGCTCACCCGCTCGGGACTCTGGAAACACCATATATTTT. Combining the CDR3 with reference TRBV18 and TRBJ1-3 gives the whole variable domain NAGVMQNPRHLVRRRGQEARLRCSPMKGHSHVYWYRQLPEEGLKFMVYLQKENIIDESGMPKERFSAEFPKEGPSILRIQQVVRGDSAAYFCASSPARDSGNTIYFGEGSWLTVV.

The V gene is TRBV6-5, the J gene TRBJ1-2; maybe TRBD1 (5 bases). Germline lookup yields CDR1 MNHEY and CDR2 SVGAGI. The CDR3 runs to 13 residues. Trimming cost V 2 bases and J 7 bases, with 11 bases left between them. The CDR3 coding sequence is TGTGCCAGCAGTTACGGCAGGGAGGGTGGCTACACCTTC. Amino acid sequence: CASSYGREGGYTF.

This chain links TRBV6-6 with TRBJ2-1, with 10 bases matching TRBD2. Germline values: CDR1 MNHNY, CDR2 SVGAGI (reference sequence). This CDR3 contains 14 residues. The V segment lost 6 bases and the J segment 8 bases; nucleotides outside the gene matches: 7. CDR3: CASRPASGSHEQFF. Here the CDR3 DNA reads TGTGCCAGCAGGCCGGCTAGCGGGAGTCATGAGCAGTTCTTC.

The rearrangement joins TRBV7-8 to TRBJ2-2; 12 bases agree with TRBD1. The CDR3 sequence is 17 residues long. Germline CDR1 reads SGHVS; CDR2 reads FQNEAQ. V shed 5 bases, J shed 7 bases, and the junction held 11 bases outside the gene matches. The CDR3 is CASSPRDRGPRGGELFF. CDR3 nucleotides: TGTGCCAGCAGCCCCCGGGACAGGGGGCCCCGGGGCGGGGAGCTGTTTTTT. Drawing the rest from reference TRBV7-8 and TRBJ2-2, the complete variable domain is GAGVSQSPRYKVAKRGQDVALRCDPISGHVSLFWYQQALGQGPEFLTYFQNEAQLDKSGLPSDRFFAERPEGSVSTLKIQRTQQEDSAVYLCASSPRDRGPRGGELFFGEGSRLTVL.

The chain couples TRBV9 to TRBJ2-2; 8 bases map to TRBD1. The germline V gene has CDR1 SGDLS and CDR2 YYNGEE. V trimming: 1 base; J trimming: 8 bases; junction bases outside the gene matches: 4. The CDR3 is 14 amino acids. The CDR3 DNA sequence: TGTGCCAGCAGCGTACAGGGGGCTGGAGGGGAGCTGTTTTTT. It translates to CASSVQGAGGELFF.

This clone appeared a few times. At one boundary the junction diverges from the germline segment, which might be a read error. The chain carries TRBV5-6 and TRBJ2-7; a possible D gene is TRBD2 (6 bases). This CDR3 contains 16 residues. Germline V gives CDR1 SGHDT, CDR2 YYEEEE. DNA for the CDR3: TGTGCCAGCAGCTGGGGACGCGGGAAGGGGACGACGAGCGACGGCTTC. It codes for CASSWGRGKGTTSDGF. The full variable domain, in which reference TRBV5-6 and TRBJ2-7 provide the parts outside the CDR3, is DAGVTQSPTHLIKTRGQQVTLRCSPKSGHDTVSWYQQALGQGPQFIFQYYEEEERQRGNFPDRFSGHQFPNYSSELNVNALLLGDSALYLCASSWGRGKGTTSDGFGPGTRLTVT.

The chain is built from TRBV5-4 and TRBJ2-7; weak D call: TRBD2 (5 bases). The CDR3 is 15 residues long. Trimming removed 4 bases at V and 0 bases at J, with 14 bases between. Germline lookup yields CDR1 SGHNT and CDR2 YYREEE (reference sequence). CDR3 protein: CASSLGSSYSYEQYF. CDR3 coding DNA: TGTGCCAGCAGCCTTGGCTCTAGCTACTCCTACGAGCAGTACTTC.

The rearrangement uses TRBV11-2 and TRBJ2-1; D gene ambiguous. The CDR3 contains 13 residues. The V gene's germline CDR1 is SGHAT and CDR2 FQNNGV. Trimming cost V 0 bases and J 7 bases, with 7 bases left between them. The CDR3 DNA reads as TGTGCCAGCAGCTTAGACCAGAATAATGAGCAGTTCTTC. As protein: CASSLDQNNEQFF.

This clone was recorded once. The chain joins TRBV7-8 to TRBJ2-7, with a weak D call TRBD1 (5 bases). The germline V gene encodes CDR1 SGHVS and CDR2 FQNEAQ. CDR3 length: 17 amino acids. Trimming pared 3 bases from V and 1 base from J, leaving 19 bases between. Here the CDR3 reads CASSLVGLKPISYEQYF. CDR3 sequence (DNA): TGTGCCAGCAGCTTGGTGGGGCTTAAACCCATTTCCTACGAGCAGTACTTC. The full variable domain, its missing parts supplied by reference TRBV7-8 and TRBJ2-7, is GAGVSQSPRYKVAKRGQDVALRCDPISGHVSLFWYQQALGQGPEFLTYFQNEAQLDKSGLPSDRFFAERPEGSVSTLKIQRTQQEDSAVYLCASSLVGLKPISYEQYFGPGTRLTVT.

CDR3 nucleotides: TGTGCCAGCAGCCATGGCGGGGTGAACACTGAAGCTTTCTTT. Translated: CASSHGGVNTEAFF. This chain uses TRBV7-6 with TRBJ1-1, with D uncertain. Trimming removed 5 bases at V and 0 bases at J, with 10 bases between. Germline CDR1 reads SGHVS; CDR2 reads FNYEAQ. CDR3 length: 14 residues.

The chain has TRBV19 and TRBJ2-7, with D tentatively TRBD2 (6 bases). Trimming removed 4 bases at V and 6 bases at J, with 10 bases between. The CDR3 spans 12 residues. Germline CDR1 and CDR2: LNHDA and SQIVND (reference sequence). CDR3 DNA: TGTGCCAGTAGTACCGGGGGTGGCGAGCAGTACTTC. Translating it yields CASSTGGGEQYF. Full variable domain (missing parts from reference TRBV19 and TRBJ2-7): DGGITQSPKYLFRKEGQNVTLSCEQNLNHDAMYWYRQDPGQGLRLIYYSQIVNDFQKGDIAEGYSVSREKKESFPLTVTSAQKNPTAFYLCASSTGGGEQYFGPGTRLTVT.

The chain carries TRBV6-6 and TRBJ2-1, with 7 bases lining up with TRBD2. The CDR3 has 16 residues. Germline trimming cut 11 bases from V and 7 bases from J; bases unmatched to any gene: 20. Germline assignment: CDR1 MNHNY and CDR2 SVGAGI (reference sequence). As DNA, the CDR3 is TGTGCCGTCAGTTACGAGAGCGGGATGGGAGGTAATGAGCAGTTCTTC. This sequence encodes CAVSYESGMGGNEQFF.

J is TRBJ2-1 and V is TRBV18; tentatively, D is TRBD1 (6 bases). This CDR3 has 13 amino acids. In germline, CDR1 is KGHSH, CDR2 LQKENI. V was shortened by 4 bases and J by 4 bases, with 8 bases between the two germline ends. CDR3 sequence: CASSLGTYNEQFF. Written as DNA, the CDR3 is TGTGCCAGCTCACTTGGGACATACAATGAGCAGTTCTTC.

The rearrangement uses TRBV19 and TRBJ1-1, with D hard to call. Trimming shortened V by 6 bases and J by 0 bases, and 8 bases separated the two germline ends. The V gene's germline CDR1 is LNHDA and CDR2 SQIVND (reference sequence). The CDR3 has 13 residues. The CDR3 DNA is TGTGCCAGTAGCGGTAGAGTGAACACTGAAGCTTTCTTT. Protein sequence: CASSGRVNTEAFF.

This clone has only a few counts. The genes are TRBV11-2 and TRBJ1-1, with D perhaps matching TRBD1 (6 bases). This CDR3 contains 14 residues. Trimming stripped 5 bases from V and 8 bases from J, with 18 bases between. Germline assignment: CDR1 SGHAT and CDR2 FQNNGV. CDR3 bases: TGTGCCAGCAGCCTACTACTGGGGGCGGGAGAAGCTTTCTTT. It is translated as CASSLLLGAGEAFF.

The chain uses TRBV2 and TRBJ1-4, with D unresolved. This CDR3 region has 14 residues. Germline V gene data show CDR1 as SNHLY and CDR2 as FYNNEI. Trimming took off 3 bases at V and 3 bases at J, with 8 bases between the two ends. For the CDR3, the DNA is TGTGCCAGCAGTGATGCTTATCCTAATGAAAAACTGTTTTTT. Translating it yields CASSDAYPNEKLFF.

A single count supports this clone. The gene calls are TRBV6-1 and TRBJ2-1; TRBD2 matches at 12 bases. The V gene end was trimmed by 4 bases and the J gene end by 9 bases; junction bases not matched to a gene: 13. CDR1 is MNHNS, CDR2 SASEGT, per germline. This CDR3 has 17 amino acids. The CDR3 sequence is CASSATSGSFPSGEQFF. The CDR3 region has the DNA TGTGCCAGCAGTGCGACTAGCGGGAGCTTCCCGTCGGGTGAGCAGTTCTTC.

The V call is TRBV5-1, the J call TRBJ2-7; a weak D match, TRBD1 (6 bases). V lost 6 bases, J lost 3 bases, and 16 bases lay in between. Germline V gene sequence: CDR1 SGHRS, CDR2 YFSETQ. The CDR3 has 14 amino acids. The CDR3 protein is CASTQTGQGYEQYF. In DNA, the CDR3 is TGCGCCAGCACCCAGACAGGCCAAGGCTACGAGCAGTACTTC.

The chain carries TRBV28 and TRBJ1-1; D call uncertain. Germline CDR1 is MDHEN and CDR2 is SYDVKM. CDR3 length: 14 residues. The germline V and J ends were trimmed by 0 bases and 0 bases, with 5 bases remaining between them. DNA of the CDR3: TGTGCCAGCAGTTTATGGAAACTGAACACTGAAGCTTTCTTT. Protein product: CASSLWKLNTEAFF.